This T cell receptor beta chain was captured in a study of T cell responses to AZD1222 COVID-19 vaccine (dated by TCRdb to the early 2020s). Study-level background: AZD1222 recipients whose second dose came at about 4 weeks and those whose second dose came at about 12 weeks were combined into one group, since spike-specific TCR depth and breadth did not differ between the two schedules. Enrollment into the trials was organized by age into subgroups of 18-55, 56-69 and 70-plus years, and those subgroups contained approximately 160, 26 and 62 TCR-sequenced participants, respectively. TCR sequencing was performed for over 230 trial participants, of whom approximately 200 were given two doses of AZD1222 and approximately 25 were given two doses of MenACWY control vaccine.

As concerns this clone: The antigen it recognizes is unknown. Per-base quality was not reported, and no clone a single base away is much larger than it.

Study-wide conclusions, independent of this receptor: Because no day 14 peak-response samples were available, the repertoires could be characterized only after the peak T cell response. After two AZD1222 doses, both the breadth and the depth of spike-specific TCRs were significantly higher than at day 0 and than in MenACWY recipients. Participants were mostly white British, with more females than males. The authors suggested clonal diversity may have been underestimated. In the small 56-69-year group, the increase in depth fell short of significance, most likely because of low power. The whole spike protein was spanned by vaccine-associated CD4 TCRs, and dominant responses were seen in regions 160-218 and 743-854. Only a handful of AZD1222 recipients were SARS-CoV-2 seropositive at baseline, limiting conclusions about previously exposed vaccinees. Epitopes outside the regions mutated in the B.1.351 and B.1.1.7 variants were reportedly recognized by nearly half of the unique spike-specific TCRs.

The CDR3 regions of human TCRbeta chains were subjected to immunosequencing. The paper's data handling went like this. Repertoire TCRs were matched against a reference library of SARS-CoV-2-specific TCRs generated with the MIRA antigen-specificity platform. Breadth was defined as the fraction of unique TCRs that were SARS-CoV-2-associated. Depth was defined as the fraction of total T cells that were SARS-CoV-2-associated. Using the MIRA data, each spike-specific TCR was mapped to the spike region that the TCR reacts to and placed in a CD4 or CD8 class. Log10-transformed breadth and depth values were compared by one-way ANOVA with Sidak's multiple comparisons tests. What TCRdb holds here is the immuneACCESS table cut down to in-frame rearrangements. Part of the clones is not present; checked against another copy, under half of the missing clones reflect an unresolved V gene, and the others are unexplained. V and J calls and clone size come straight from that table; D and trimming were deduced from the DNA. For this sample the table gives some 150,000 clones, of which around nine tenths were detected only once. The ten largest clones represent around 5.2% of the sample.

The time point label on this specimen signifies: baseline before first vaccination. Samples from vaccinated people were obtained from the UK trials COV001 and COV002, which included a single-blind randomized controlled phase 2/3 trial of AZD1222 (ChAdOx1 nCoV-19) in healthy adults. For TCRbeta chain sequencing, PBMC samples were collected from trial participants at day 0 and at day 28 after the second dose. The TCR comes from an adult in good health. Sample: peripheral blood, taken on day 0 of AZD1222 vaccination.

The DNA sequence reads TGTGCCAGCAGCTTAGCGAATGAGGGGTTTGGGCACACAGATACGCAGTATTTT. Translation gives CASSLANEGFGHTDTQYF. The chain links TRBV7-7 with TRBJ2-3, with the D call perhaps TRBD1 or TRBD2, as 5 bases match in each case. Deletion took 0 bases off V and 2 bases off J, with a span of 18 bases between the germline ends. The CDR3 has 18 amino acids, counting the end cysteine and phenylalanine. The kept DNA is CDR3 alone, 54 bases in frame from the first base. Sequences SSHAT (CDR1) and FNYEAQ (CDR2) are obtained from the germline V gene (reference sequence). The entire variable domain, with the stretches around the CDR3 drawn from the reference TRBV7-7 and TRBJ2-3 proteins, is GAGVSQSPRYKVTKRGQDVTLRCDPISSHATLYWYQQALGQGPEFLTYFNYEAQPDKSGLPSDRFSAERPEGSISTLTIQRTEQRDSAMYRCASSLANEGFGHTDTQYFGPGTRLTVL.